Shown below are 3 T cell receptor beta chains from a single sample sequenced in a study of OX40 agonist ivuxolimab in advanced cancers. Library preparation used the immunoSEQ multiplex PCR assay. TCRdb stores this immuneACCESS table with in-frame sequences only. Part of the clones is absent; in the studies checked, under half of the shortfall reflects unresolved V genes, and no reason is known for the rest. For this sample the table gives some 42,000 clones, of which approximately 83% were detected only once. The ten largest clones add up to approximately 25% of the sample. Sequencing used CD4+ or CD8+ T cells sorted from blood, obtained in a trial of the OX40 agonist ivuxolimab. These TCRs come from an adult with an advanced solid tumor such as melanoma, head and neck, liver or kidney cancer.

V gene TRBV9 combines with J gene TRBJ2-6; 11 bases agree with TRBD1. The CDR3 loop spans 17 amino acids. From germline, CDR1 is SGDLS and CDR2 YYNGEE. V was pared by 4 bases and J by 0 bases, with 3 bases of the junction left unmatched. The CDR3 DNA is TGTGCCAGCAGCTGGGACAGGGGGGACTCTGGGGCCAACGTCCTGACTTTC. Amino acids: CASSWDRGDSGANVLTF.

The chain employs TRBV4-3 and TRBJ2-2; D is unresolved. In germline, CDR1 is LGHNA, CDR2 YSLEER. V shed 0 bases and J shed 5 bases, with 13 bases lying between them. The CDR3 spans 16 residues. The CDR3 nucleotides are TGCGCCAGCAGCCAAGATCCCCCGGGTGGAACCGGGGAGCTGTTTTTT. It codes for CASSQDPPGGTGELFF.

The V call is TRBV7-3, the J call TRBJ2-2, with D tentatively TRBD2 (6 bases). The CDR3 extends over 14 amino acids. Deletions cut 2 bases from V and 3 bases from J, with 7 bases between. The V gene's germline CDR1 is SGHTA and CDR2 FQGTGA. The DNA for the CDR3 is TGTGCCAGCAGCTTAGGCGGGGACACCGGGGAGCTGTTTTTT. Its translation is CASSLGGDTGELFF.